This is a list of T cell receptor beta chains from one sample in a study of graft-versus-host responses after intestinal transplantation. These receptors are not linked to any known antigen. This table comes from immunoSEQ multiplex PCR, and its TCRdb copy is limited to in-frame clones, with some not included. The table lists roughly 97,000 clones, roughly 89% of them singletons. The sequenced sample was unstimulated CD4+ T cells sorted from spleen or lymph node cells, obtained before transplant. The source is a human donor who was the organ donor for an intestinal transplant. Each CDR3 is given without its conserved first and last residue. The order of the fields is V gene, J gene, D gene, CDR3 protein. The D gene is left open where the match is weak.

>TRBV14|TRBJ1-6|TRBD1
ASSQWDRANSPLH
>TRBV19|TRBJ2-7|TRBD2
ASSKTPSGGTYEQY
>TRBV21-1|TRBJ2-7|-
ARPAHPYRVKGYEQY
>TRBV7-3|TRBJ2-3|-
ASSLGAGTDTQY
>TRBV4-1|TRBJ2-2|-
ASSQVFSDNTGELF
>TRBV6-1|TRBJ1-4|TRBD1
AVEGAANEKLF
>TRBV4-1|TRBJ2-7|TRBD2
ASSQATLAGALEQY
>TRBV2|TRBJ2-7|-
ASSEPGLSYEQY
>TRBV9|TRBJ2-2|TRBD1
ASSLRQGSNTGELF
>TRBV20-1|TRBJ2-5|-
SAGGGETQY
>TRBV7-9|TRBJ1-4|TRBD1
ASSLGTGHREKLF
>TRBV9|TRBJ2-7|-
ASSVTPSEADEQY
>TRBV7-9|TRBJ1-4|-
ATPKGVSTNEKLF
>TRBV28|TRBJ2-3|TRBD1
ASRVRGRRGTDTQY
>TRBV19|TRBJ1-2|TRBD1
ATFIWDRGSYGYT
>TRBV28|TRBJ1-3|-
ASVWGRTSGNTIY
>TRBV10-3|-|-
AISESGPRGTYEQY
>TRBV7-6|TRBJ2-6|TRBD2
ASSGAGSGANVLT
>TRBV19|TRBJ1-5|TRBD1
ASSIGDRVGNQPQH
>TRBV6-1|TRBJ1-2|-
ASIGDLRGLGYT
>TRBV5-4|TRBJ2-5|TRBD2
ASSFGLAVQETQY
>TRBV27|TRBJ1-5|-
ASSTTVNQPQH
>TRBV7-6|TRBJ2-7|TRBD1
ASSSGTERTYEQY
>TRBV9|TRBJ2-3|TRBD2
ASSTASGGVTDTQY
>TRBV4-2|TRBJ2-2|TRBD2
ASSQERSGLRTGELF
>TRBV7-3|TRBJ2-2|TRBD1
ASSLGGQANTGELF
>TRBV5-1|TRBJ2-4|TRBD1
ASSVTGGASNIQY
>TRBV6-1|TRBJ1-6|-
ASSEARGNSPLH
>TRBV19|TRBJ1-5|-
ASKKSQDIYQPQH
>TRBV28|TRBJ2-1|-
ASSWRSRSSYNEQF
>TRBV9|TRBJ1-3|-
ASSVGSGSGNTIY
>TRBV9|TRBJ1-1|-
ASSVGQGRTEAF
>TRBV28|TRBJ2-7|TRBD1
ASSFSDRGYEQY
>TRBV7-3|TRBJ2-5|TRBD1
ASSEYGQGGETQY
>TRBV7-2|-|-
ASSIRRDNEQY
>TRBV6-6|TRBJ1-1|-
ASSYEVTEAF
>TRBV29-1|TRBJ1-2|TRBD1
SVERYRQGATHYGYT
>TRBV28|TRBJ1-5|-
ASRGFNQPQH
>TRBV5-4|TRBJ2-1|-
ASSLSSTGFDEQF
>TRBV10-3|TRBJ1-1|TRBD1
AISTGALAEAF
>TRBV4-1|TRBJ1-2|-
ASSRGSNYGYT
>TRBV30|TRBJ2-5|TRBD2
AWSVLAGTETQY
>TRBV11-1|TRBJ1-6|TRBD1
ASSLDRGNSPLH
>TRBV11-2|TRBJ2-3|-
ASSRDKSTDTQY
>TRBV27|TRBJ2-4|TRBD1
ASRGGTGRNIQY